The rows below give T cell receptor beta chains drawn from one sample of a study of beta chain features in type 1 diabetes. Profiled with immunoSEQ multiplex PCR; TCRdb holds only in-frame clones, not every one. The sample lists a few hundred thousand clones, 16% occurring once. The source material was naive CD4+ T cells from blood. Every receptor here comes from a young man with type 1 diabetes. Each CDR3 is given with its conserved first and last residue. The order of the fields is D gene, V gene, J gene, CDR3 protein. The D gene is left open where the match is weak.

>TRBD2|TRBV29-1|TRBJ2-7
CSVLPGLGKYEQYF
>.|TRBV7-9|TRBJ2-5
CASSWGGKETQYF
>.|TRBV7-9|TRBJ2-3
CASSVGFTDTQYF
>TRBD1|TRBV5-1|TRBJ1-4
CASSLAGTGTEKLFF
>TRBD2|TRBV5-1|TRBJ2-2
CASSWGLAVNTGELFF
>.|TRBV4-3|TRBJ2-5
CASTLGTQETQYF
>TRBD2|TRBV4-3|TRBJ2-7
CASSQDLAGGRAFEQYF
>.|TRBV6-6|TRBJ2-3
CASSWLSGTDTQYF
>TRBD2|TRBV30|TRBJ2-1
CAWSRRLAGDLEQFF
>TRBD1|TRBV19|TRBJ2-5
CASSIVTGSAETQYF